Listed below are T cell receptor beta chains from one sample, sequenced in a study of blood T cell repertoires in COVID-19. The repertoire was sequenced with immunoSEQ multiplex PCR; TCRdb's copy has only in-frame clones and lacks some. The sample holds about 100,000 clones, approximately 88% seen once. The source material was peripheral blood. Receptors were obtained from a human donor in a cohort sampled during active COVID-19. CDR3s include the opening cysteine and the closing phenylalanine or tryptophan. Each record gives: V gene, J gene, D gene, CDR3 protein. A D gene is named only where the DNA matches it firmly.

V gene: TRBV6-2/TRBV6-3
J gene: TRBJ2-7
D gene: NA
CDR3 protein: CASSTGHEQYF

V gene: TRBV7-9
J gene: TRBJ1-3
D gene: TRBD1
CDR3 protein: CASSSRQGAADTIYF

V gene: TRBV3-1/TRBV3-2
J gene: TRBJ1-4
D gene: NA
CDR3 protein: CASSQEGSEKLFF

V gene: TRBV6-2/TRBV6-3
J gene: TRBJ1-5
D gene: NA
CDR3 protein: CASSRTRDWYSNQPQHF

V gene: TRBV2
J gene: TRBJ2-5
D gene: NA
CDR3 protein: CASSEGQVQETQYF

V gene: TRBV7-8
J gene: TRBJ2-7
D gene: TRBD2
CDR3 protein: CASSPWTSGSSYEQYF

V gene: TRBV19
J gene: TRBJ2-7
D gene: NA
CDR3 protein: CASSWVDRPYEQYF

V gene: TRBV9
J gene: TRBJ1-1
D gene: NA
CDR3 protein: CASSVGGWRRNTEAFF

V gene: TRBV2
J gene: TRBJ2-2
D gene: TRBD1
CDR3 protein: CASRTYGQGPTGNTGELFF

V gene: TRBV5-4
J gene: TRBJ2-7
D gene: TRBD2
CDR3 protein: CASSTLGGSSYEQYF

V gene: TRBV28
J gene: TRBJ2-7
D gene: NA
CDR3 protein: CASSHPLMGPYEQYF

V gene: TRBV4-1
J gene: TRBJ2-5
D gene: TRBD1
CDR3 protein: CASSQVVTGKGETQYF

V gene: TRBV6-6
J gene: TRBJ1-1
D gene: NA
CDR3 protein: CASSYEGNTEAFF

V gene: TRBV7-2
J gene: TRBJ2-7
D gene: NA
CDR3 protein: CASSLSTAQTYEQYF

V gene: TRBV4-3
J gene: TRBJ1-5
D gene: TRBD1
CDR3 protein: CASSQDGDRGANQPQHF

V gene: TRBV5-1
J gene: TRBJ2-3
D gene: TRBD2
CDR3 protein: CASSIGGRGTDTQYF

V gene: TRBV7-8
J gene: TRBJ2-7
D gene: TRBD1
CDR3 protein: CASSLSGQLYEQYF

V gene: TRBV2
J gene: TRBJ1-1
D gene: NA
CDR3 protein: CASSDSSGRLRAFF

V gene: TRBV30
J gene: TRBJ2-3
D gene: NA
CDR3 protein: CAWGRGQHTDTQYF

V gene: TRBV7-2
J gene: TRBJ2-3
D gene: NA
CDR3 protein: CASSPGDTDTQYF

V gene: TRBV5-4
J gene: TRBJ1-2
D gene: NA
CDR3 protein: CASSSPQGPANYGYTF

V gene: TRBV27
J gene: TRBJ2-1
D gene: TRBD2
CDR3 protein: CASSLRGLGGGTPNEQFF

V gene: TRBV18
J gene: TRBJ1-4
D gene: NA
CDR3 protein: CASSTTGTNEKLFF

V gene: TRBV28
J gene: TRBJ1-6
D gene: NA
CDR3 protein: CASTPVRGINSPLHF

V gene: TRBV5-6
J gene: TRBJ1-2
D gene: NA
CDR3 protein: CASSFLRPYGYTF

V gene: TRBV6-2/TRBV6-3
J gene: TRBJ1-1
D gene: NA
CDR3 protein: CASSYWGRGTEAFF

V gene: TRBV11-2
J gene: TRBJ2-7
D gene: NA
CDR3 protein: CASSLEASSYEQYF

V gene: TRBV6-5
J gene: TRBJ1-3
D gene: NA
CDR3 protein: CASSRGGHTIYF

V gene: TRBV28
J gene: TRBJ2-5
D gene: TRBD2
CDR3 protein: CASSLRVGTSGGAPIVGTQYF

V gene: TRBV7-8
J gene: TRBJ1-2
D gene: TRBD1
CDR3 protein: CASSLRGGGGPGYGYTF

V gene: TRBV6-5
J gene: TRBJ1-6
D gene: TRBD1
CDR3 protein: CASSFDRGAYNSPLHF

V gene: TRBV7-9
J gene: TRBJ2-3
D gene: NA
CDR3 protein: CASSPTLGGGSDTQYF

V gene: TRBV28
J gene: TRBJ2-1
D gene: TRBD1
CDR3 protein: CASRGGTGAYNEQFF

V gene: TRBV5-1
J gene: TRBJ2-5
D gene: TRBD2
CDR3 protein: CASSGGGSETQYF

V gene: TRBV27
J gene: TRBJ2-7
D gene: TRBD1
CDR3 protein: CASRTGVDFSYEQYF

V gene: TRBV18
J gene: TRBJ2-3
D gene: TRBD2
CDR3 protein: CASSPPAGGPADTQYF

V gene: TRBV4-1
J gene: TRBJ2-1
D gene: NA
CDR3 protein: CASSRDSSSYNEQFF